This passage covers 25 T cell receptor beta chains from one sample sequenced in a study of T cells in Graves' hyperthyroidism and ophthalmopathy. The TCR beta CDR3 regions underwent amplification using RNA transcripts as the source. When the TCR CDR3 underwent first-round RT-PCR, the HTBI primer set was used. MiXCR was run by TCRdb on the multiplex PCR reads, yielding one entry per CDR3 protein. Of hundreds of thousands of distinct CDR3 sequences in the sample, roughly 22% were seen once. Sequencing was done on a sample of blood. Receptors originate from a woman in her 70s with Graves' ophthalmopathy.

This chain links TRBV7-2 with TRBJ2-2; D may match TRBD1 or TRBD2 (6 bases each). The CDR3 is made up of 14 amino acids. V lost 6 bases to trimming and J lost 6 bases, with 14 bases between them. The germline V gene has CDR1 SGHTA and CDR2 FQGNSA. The CDR3 coding sequence is TGTGCCAGCAGGGGGGGCAGCTGGGCCGGGGAGCTGTTTTTT. Translating it yields CASRGGSWAGELFF.

The table lists this clonotype with many counts. The chain joins TRBV2 to TRBJ2-2, with D perhaps TRBD2 (5 bases). Germline CDR1 and CDR2: SNHLY and FYNNEI. Trimming pared 2 bases from V and 5 bases from J, leaving 6 bases between. This CDR3 region has 13 residues. CDR3 DNA: TGTGCCAGCAGTGAATGGGAGACCGGGGAGCTGTTTTTT. Amino acid sequence: CASSEWETGELFF.

This clonotype was counted many times. In DNA, the CDR3 is TGTGCCAGCAGCGGGGGTGCGGTTGGGGAGACCCAGTACTTC. Amino acids: CASSGGAVGETQYF. The chain recombines TRBV28 with TRBJ2-5, with D possibly TRBD2 on 6 matching bases. The V gene's germline CDR1 is MDHEN and CDR2 SYDVKM. Trimming pared 6 bases from V and 5 bases from J, leaving 16 bases between. The CDR3 loop spans 14 amino acids.

The J gene is TRBJ2-3, the V gene TRBV15; TRBD1 might be the D (7 bases). This CDR3 has 14 amino acids. V was trimmed by 1 base and J by 7 bases, leaving 12 bases between them. From germline, CDR1 is LNHNV and CDR2 YYDKDF (reference sequence). CDR3 coding DNA: TGTGCCACCAGCAGAGGGAGGGGGCTAAATACGCAGTATTTT. Encoded protein: CATSRGRGLNTQYF.

The chain carries TRBV19 and TRBJ1-5; no clear D. V lost 3 bases and J lost 0, with 9 bases in between. Germline assignment: CDR1 LNHDA and CDR2 SQIVND (reference sequence). CDR3 length: 15 amino acids. The CDR3 is CASSIWGNSNQPQHF. CDR3 DNA sequence: TGTGCCAGTAGTATTTGGGGAAATAGCAATCAGCCCCAGCATTTT.

The CDR3: CASSVGQLENIQYF. In nucleotides, the CDR3 is TGTGCCAGCAGCGTAGGACAGTTGGAAAACATTCAGTACTTC. The J gene is TRBJ2-4, the V gene TRBV9; D possibly corresponds to TRBD1 (5 bases). The V gene lost 0 bases and the J gene lost 5 bases, with 9 bases spanning the gap. CDR1 is SGDLS, CDR2 YYNGEE, per germline. The CDR3 is 14 residues long.

V is TRBV10-3 and J is TRBJ2-3; D is unclear. V was trimmed by 3 bases and J by 2 bases, leaving 6 bases between them. The CDR3 has 13 amino acids. Germline assignment: CDR1 ENHRY and CDR2 SYGVKD. The CDR3 bases are TGTGCCATCAGTGACTATAACACAGATACGCAGTATTTT. Its protein is CAISDYNTDTQYF.

There are many counts of this clonotype. The chain employs TRBV28 and TRBJ2-1, with 9 nucleotides matching TRBD1. V gave up 1 base and J gave up 12 bases; unmatched junction bases: 7. The germline V gene has CDR1 MDHEN and CDR2 SYDVKM. The CDR3 extends over 14 amino acids. The CDR3 DNA sequence: TGTGCCAGCAGTTTATCTGACTACAGGGGGCTGCAGTTCTTC. Its protein is CASSLSDYRGLQFF.

V usage is TRBV20-1 and J usage is TRBJ1-2, with D possibly being TRBD1 (5 bases). Germline CDR1 is DFQATT and CDR2 is SNEGSKA (reference sequence). V was shortened by 3 bases and J by 5 bases, with 13 bases between the two germline ends. The length of the CDR3 is 13 residues. CDR3 nucleotide sequence: TGCAGTGCTAGCGCCCAGGGAATGTATGGCTACACCTTC. Residues: CSASAQGMYGYTF.

V is TRBV5-1 and J is TRBJ2-5, with TRBD2 identical over 7 bases. This CDR3 has 17 residues. The germline gives CDR1 SGHRS, CDR2 YFSETQ. Losses at the gene ends were 4 bases for V and 4 bases for J; bases not matched to a gene: 16. CDR3 sequence: CASSPGHGGEGGETQYF. The DNA for the CDR3 is TGCGCCAGCAGCCCCGGTCATGGAGGGGAGGGTGGAGAGACCCAGTACTTC.

In this sample, this clonotype turned up many times. The chain joins TRBV3-1 to TRBJ1-1; D ambiguous. V dropped 7 bases and J dropped 0 bases, with 12 bases sitting between them. Germline values: CDR1 LGHDT, CDR2 YNNKEL (reference sequence). The CDR3 totals 14 residues. The CDR3 DNA follows: TGTGCCAGCACTGAAAGGTACATGAACACTGAAGCTTTCTTT. Protein product: CASTERYMNTEAFF.

At least ten counts were recorded for this clonotype. This rearrangement joins TRBV20-1 to TRBJ1-2; TRBD1 matches 8 bases. In germline, CDR1 is DFQATT, CDR2 SNEGSKA (reference sequence). CDR3 length equals 13 residues. The junction had 6 bases not matched to a gene; V was cut back by 5 bases and J by 4 bases. The CDR3 loop reads CSAWTGNIYGYTF. CDR3 coding DNA: TGCAGTGCTTGGACAGGGAACATCTATGGCTACACCTTC.

This clonotype was observed at least ten times. The rearrangement links TRBV2 to TRBJ2-1; D might be TRBD1 or TRBD2, each matching 6 bases. The CDR3 runs to 12 residues. Germline loops: CDR1 SNHLY, CDR2 FYNNEI. V was clipped by 3 bases and J by 8 bases, with 8 bases between them. In DNA, the CDR3 is TGTGCCAGCAGTGACCGGGGGCATGAGCAGTTCTTC. Translated: CASSDRGHEQFF. The entire variable domain, with the rest obtained from reference TRBV2 and TRBJ2-1, is as follows: EPEVTQTPSHQVTQMGQEVILRCVPISNHLYFYWYRQILGQKVEFLVSFYNNEISEKSEIFDDQFSVERPDGSNFTLKIRSTKLEDSAMYFCASSDRGHEQFFGPGTRLTVL.

This clonotype has just a few counts. The V and J genes are TRBV7-2 and TRBJ1-5; maybe TRBD1 (6 bases). With 4 bases removed from V and 7 bases from J, the gap between germline ends came to 17 bases. The germline V gene has CDR1 SGHTA and CDR2 FQGNSA. This CDR3 is 15 amino acids long. The CDR3 here is CASSSSVGGGQPQHF. Written as DNA, the CDR3 is TGTGCCAGCAGCTCGAGCGTGGGGGGCGGGCAGCCCCAGCATTTT.

This clonotype has just one count. The V call is TRBV3-1, the J call TRBJ2-2; D perhaps matches TRBD1 (5 bases). The DNA end lines up better with TRBJ1-1; the J call may be wrong. The CDR3 runs to 12 residues. Germline CDR1 LGHDT, CDR2 YNNKEL (reference sequence). CDR3 amino acids: CASSPEAGGAFF. The CDR3 coding sequence is TGTGCCAGCAGCCCCGAGGCGGGGGGAGCTTTCTTT.

The J gene is TRBJ1-1, the V gene TRBV7-9; D is possibly TRBD1 (6 bases). V shed 7 bases and J shed 7 bases, with 19 bases lying between them. CDR1 and CDR2 from the germline V gene are SEHNR and FQNEAQ (reference sequence). The CDR3 length is 14 residues. The CDR3 loop reads CASTPRGTRGEAFF. For the CDR3, the DNA is TGTGCCAGCACCCCAAGAGGGACAAGGGGTGAAGCTTTCTTT.

The CDR3 coding sequence is TGCAGCGGCCGTTTAGACAGCATCACTGAAGCTTTCTTT. Amino acid sequence: CSGRLDSITEAFF. The chain joins TRBV29-1 to TRBJ1-1; maybe TRBD1 (5 bases). The CDR3 consists of 13 residues. V lost 7 bases and J 4 bases, leaving 16 bases between the germline ends. Germline assignment: CDR1 SQVTM and CDR2 ANQGSEA.

In this sample, this clonotype turned up many times. The chain employs TRBV29-1 and TRBJ1-5, with a weak D call TRBD1 (5 bases). Per the germline V gene, CDR1 is SQVTM and CDR2 is ANQGSEA. The V end was cut by 5 bases, the J end by 6 bases, with 14 bases between. This CDR3 has 13 residues. The CDR3 loop is CSVRGTGGQPQHF. The CDR3, as DNA: TGCAGCGTTCGTGGGACCGGAGGTCAGCCCCAGCATTTT.

The chain couples TRBV4-3 to TRBJ2-2; TRBD2 agrees at 10 bases. J lost 0 bases, V lost 4 bases, and 17 bases had no gene match. The CDR3 length is 21 residues. The germline V gene encodes CDR1 LGHNA and CDR2 YSLEER. This chain's CDR3 is CASSLYPSGSPPPANTGELFF. DNA for the CDR3: TGCGCCAGCAGCCTATATCCTAGCGGGAGTCCCCCTCCCGCGAACACCGGGGAGCTGTTTTTT.

This clonotype was counted many times. The rearrangement joins TRBV6-1 to TRBJ1-1; 10 positions agree with TRBD1. The V gene end was trimmed by 6 bases and the J gene end by 4 bases; junction bases not matched to a gene: 8. The CDR3 extends over 15 amino acids. CDR1 MNHNS and CDR2 SASEGT come from the germline V gene. This chain's CDR3 is CASRRGDRGFTEAFF. The CDR3 region has the DNA TGTGCCAGCAGGCGCGGGGACAGGGGCTTCACTGAAGCTTTCTTT.

As for this clonotype: The junction departs from germline at one end; a sequencing error may be responsible. V and J are TRBV6-1 and TRBJ1-5, with TRBD1 as a possible D gene (5 bases). The CDR3 spans 15 residues. Per germline, CDR1 MNHNS and CDR2 SASEGT. The CDR3 DNA is TGTGCCAGCAGTGAAAGGGGTCAGACCAATCGGCCCCAGCATTTT. As protein: CASSERGQTNRPQHF.

The CDR3: CASSALASTGELFF. CDR3 coding DNA: TGTGCCAGCAGTGCACTAGCGAGCACCGGGGAGCTGTTTTTT. This rearrangement joins TRBV25-1 to TRBJ2-2; 7 nucleotides line up with TRBD2. This CDR3 is 14 amino acids long. CDR1 is MGHDK, CDR2 SYGVNS, per germline. Unmatched junction bases numbered 3, after V lost 4 bases and J lost 4 bases.

This clonotype was recorded a few times. This chain links TRBV5-1 with TRBJ1-1, with 7 nucleotides matching TRBD1. The CDR3 extends over 15 amino acids. The junction had 13 bases not matched to a gene; V was cut back by 3 bases and J by 8 bases. The germline V gene encodes CDR1 SGHRS and CDR2 YFSETQ. The CDR3 here is CASSSPTGQTREAFF. The CDR3, as DNA: TGCGCCAGCAGCTCACCGACAGGGCAAACGAGGGAAGCTTTCTTT. The variable domain in full, completed from reference TRBV5-1 and TRBJ1-1, reads KAGVTQTPRYLIKTRGQQVTLSCSPISGHRSVSWYQQTPGQGLQFLFEYFSETQRNKGNFPGRFSGRQFSNSRSEMNVSTLELGDSALYLCASSSPTGQTREAFFGQGTRLTVV.

This clonotype was counted at least ten times. The rearrangement links TRBV28 to TRBJ1-2, with D possibly TRBD1 on 5 matching bases. Between the trimmed V and J ends, which lost 5 bases and 3 bases, there was a span of 13 bases. CDR1 MDHEN and CDR2 SYDVKM come from the germline V gene. CDR3 length equals 14 residues. The DNA for the CDR3 is TGTGCCAGCAGTGTTGGGGGGTTGGACTATGGCTACACCTTC. Its translation: CASSVGGLDYGYTF.

A note on this clonotype: One end of the junction varies from germline; a read error may be responsible. This sequence joins TRBV5-1 and TRBJ1-3, with 8 nucleotides matching TRBD1. Germline lookup yields CDR1 SGHRS and CDR2 YFSETQ. CDR3 length equals 16 residues. The CDR3 DNA is TGCGCCAGCAGCTTGGGGACAGGGTTGTTTGGAAACGCCATATATTTT. Translating it yields CASSLGTGLFGNAIYF.